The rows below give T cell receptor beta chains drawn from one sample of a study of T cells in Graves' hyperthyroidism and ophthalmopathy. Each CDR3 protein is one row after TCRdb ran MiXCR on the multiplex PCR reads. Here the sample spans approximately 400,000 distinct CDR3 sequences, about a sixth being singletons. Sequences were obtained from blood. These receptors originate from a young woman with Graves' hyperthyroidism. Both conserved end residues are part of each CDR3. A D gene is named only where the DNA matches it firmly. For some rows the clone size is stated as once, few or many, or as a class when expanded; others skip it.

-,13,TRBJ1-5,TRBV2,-,TGTGCCAGCAGTGCCCAGGACAATCAGCCCCAGCATTTT,CASSAQDNQPQHF
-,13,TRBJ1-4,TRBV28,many,TGTGCCAGCAGTCTACGGGGGGCTGAAAAACTGTTTTTT,CASSLRGAEKLFF
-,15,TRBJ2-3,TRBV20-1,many,TGCAGTGCTACTGGCTTGCGGAAACACACAGATACGCAGTATTTT,CSATGLRKHTDTQYF
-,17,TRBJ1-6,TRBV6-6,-,TGTGCCAGCAGTTACTCGGGCAGGGTACTTTATAATTCACCCCTCCACTTT,CASSYSGRVLYNSPLHF
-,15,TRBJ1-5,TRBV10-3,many,TGTGCCATCAGTGAGAATCAGGGGTTGGGTCAGCCCCAGCATTTT,CAISENQGLGQPQHF
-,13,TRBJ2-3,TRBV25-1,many,TGTGCCAGCAGCGGGACCTTCACAGATACGCAGTATTTT,CASSGTFTDTQYF
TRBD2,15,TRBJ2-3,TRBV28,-,TGTGCCAGCAGCCAAGATCGGGGGGGCCCAGATACGCAGTATTTT,CASSQDRGGPDTQYF
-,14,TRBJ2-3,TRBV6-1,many,TGTGCCAGCGGGTCGGTGGGTTGGACAGATACGCAGTATTTT,CASGSVGWTDTQYF
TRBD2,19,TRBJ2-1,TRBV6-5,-,TGTGCCAGCAGTTACTCTGGACTAGCGGGATGGAGCTCCTACAATGAGCAGTTCTTC,CASSYSGLAGWSSYNEQFF
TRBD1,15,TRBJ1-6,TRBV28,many,TGTGCCAGCAGCGCCAGACAGGGATATAATTCACCCCTCCACTTT,CASSARQGYNSPLHF
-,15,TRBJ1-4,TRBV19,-,TGTGCCAGTAGTGGCGGGAGGTCGTCGGGAGAAAAACTGTTTTTT,CASSGGRSSGEKLFF
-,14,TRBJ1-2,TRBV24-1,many,TGTGCCACCAGTGAAGGGGGGCCTAACTATGGCTACACCTTC,CATSEGGPNYGYTF
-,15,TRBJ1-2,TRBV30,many,TGTGCCTGGAACCCAGGGAACACAGCCGCCTATGGCTACACCTTC,CAWNPGNTAAYGYTF
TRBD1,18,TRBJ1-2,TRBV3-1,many,TGTGCCAGCAGCCAAGCCAGTGGGACAGGAGGCCCGTCGGGGGGCTACACCTTC,CASSQASGTGGPSGGYTF
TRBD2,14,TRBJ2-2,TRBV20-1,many,TGCAGTGCTGGGGGGGTCAGTAACACCGGGGAGCTGTTTTTT,CSAGGVSNTGELFF